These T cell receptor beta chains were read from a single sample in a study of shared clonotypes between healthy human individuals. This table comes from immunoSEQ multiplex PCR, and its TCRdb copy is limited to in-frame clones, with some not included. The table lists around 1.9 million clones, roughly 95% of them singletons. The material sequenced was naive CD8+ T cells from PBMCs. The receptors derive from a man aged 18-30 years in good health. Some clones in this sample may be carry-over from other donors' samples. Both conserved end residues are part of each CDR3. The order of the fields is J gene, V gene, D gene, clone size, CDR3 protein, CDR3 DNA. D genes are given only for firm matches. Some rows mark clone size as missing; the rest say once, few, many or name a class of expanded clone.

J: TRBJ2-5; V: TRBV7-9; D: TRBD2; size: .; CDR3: CASSLEVGLAGEARGTQYF; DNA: TGTGCCAGCAGCTTAGAGGTAGGACTAGCGGGAGAGGCGAGAGGGACCCAGTACTTC
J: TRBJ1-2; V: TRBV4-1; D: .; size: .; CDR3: CASSFISQGVNYGYTF; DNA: TGCGCCAGCAGTTTCATATCCCAAGGGGTCAACTATGGCTACACCTTC
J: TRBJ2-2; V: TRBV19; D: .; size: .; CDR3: CASSTTGELFF; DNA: TGTGCCAGTAGTACCACCGGGGAGCTGTTTTTT
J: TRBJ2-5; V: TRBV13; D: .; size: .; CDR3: CASSLSTLHTSQETQYF; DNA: TGTGCCAGCAGCTTATCGACATTGCATACCTCCCAAGAGACCCAGTACTTC
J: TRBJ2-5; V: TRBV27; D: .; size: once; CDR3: CASSLGGGWETQYF; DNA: TGTGCCAGCAGTTTGGGAGGGGGCTGGGAGACCCAGTACTTC
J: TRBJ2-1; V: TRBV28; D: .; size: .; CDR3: CASSRDMYNEQFF; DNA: TGTGCCAGCAGTCGGGACATGTACAATGAGCAGTTCTTC
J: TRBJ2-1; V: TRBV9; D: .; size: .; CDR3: CASSVGLAPRRNEQFF; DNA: TGTGCCAGCAGCGTAGGCCTAGCGCCCAGGCGAAATGAGCAGTTCTTC
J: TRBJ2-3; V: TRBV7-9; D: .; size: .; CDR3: CASSLGTGVTDTQYF; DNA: TGTGCCAGCAGCTTAGGAACGGGAGTTACAGATACGCAGTATTTT
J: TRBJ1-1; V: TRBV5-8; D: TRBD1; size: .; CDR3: CASSLGTGGSMNTEAFF; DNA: TGTGCCAGCAGCCTCGGGACAGGGGGTAGTATGAACACTGAAGCTTTCTTT
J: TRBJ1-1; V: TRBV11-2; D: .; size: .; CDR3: CASSSMNKQGGNTEAFF; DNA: TGTGCCAGCAGCTCCATGAATAAACAGGGTGGGAACACTGAAGCTTTCTTT
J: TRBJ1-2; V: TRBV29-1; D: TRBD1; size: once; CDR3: CSVSGTGGSGGYTF; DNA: TGCAGCGTTTCTGGTACAGGGGGCTCGGGAGGCTACACCTTC
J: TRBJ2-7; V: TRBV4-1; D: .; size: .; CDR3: CASSLQGGQYEQYF; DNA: TGCGCCAGCAGCCTCCAGGGGGGGCAATACGAGCAGTACTTC
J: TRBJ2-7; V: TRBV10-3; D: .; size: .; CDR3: CAIGGPSYEQYF; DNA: TGTGCCATCGGGGGACCGTCCTACGAGCAGTACTTC
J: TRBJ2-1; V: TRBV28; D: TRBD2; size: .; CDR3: CASSFQREIDEQFF; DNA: TGTGCCAGCAGTTTTCAGCGGGAGATAGATGAGCAGTTCTTC
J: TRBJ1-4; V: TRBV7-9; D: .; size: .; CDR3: CASSPRVGAEKLFF; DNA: TGTGCCAGCAGCCCACGGGTTGGGGCGGAAAAACTGTTTTTT
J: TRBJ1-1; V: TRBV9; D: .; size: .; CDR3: CASSAPLEMNTEAFF; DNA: TGTGCCAGCAGCGCCCCCCTGGAGATGAACACTGAAGCTTTCTTT
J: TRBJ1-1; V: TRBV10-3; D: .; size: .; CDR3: CAISDRGIFAEAFF; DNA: TGTGCCATCAGTGATAGGGGGATCTTCGCTGAAGCTTTCTTT
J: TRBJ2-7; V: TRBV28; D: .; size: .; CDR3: CASSFEDYREEYEQYF; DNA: TGTGCCAGCAGTTTCGAAGATTATAGGGAGGAGTACGAGCAGTACTTC
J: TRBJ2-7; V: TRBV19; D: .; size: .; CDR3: CASSISAGHLTHEQYF; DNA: TGTGCCAGTAGTATATCGGCAGGGCACTTAACCCACGAGCAGTACTTC
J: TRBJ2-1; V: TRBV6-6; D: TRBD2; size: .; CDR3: CASSYFQAGVNEQFF; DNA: TGTGCCAGCAGTTACTTTCAAGCGGGAGTGAATGAGCAGTTCTTC
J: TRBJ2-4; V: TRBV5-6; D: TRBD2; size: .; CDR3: CASSLNVRESIQYF; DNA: TGTGCCAGCAGCTTGAATGTGCGGGAGAGCATTCAGTACTTC
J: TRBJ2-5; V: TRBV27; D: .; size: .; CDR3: CASSLDYGRETQYF; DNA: TGTGCCAGCAGTTTGGACTACGGTCGGGAGACCCAGTACTTC
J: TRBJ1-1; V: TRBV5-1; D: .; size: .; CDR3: CASSPRGTEAFF; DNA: TGCGCCAGCAGCCCTAGGGGCACTGAAGCTTTCTTT
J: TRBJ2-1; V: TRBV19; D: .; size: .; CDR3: CASGSAEQFF; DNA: TGTGCCAGTGGGTCGGCTGAGCAGTTCTTC
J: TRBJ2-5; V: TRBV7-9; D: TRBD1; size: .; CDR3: CASSVSGTGGETQYF; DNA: TGTGCCAGCAGCGTGTCCGGGACAGGGGGAGAGACCCAGTACTTC
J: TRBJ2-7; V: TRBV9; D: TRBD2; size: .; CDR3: CASSVSGTSYEQYF; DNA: TGTGCCAGCAGCGTCTCCGGGACTAGCTACGAGCAGTACTTC
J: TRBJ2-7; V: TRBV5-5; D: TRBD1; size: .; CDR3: CASSYRDRDGEQYF; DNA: TGTGCCAGCAGTTACCGGGACAGGGATGGCGAGCAGTACTTC
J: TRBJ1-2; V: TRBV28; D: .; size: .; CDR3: CASRITPEGYGYTF; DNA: TGTGCCAGCAGGATAACGCCCGAGGGCTATGGCTACACCTTC
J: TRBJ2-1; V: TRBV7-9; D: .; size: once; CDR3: CASSLLVGLYNEQFF; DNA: TGTGCCAGCAGCTTACTGGTAGGTCTCTACAATGAGCAGTTCTTC
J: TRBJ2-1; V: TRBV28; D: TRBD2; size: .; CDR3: CASRRGLAVNEQFF; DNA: TGTGCCAGCAGAAGGGGACTAGCCGTCAATGAGCAGTTCTTC
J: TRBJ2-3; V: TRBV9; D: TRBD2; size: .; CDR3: CASSAGLAESTDTQYF; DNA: TGTGCCAGCAGCGCCGGACTAGCGGAAAGCACAGATACGCAGTATTTT
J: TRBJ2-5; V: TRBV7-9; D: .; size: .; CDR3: CASSPQPFGETQYF; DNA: TGTGCCAGCAGTCCCCAACCGTTTGGAGAGACCCAGTACTTC
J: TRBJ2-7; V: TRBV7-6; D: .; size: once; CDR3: CASSGDGSSYEQYF; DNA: TGTGCCAGCAGCGGGGACGGAAGCTCCTACGAGCAGTACTTC
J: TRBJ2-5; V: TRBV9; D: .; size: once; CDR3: CASSVRGVGETQYF; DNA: TGTGCCAGCAGCGTGAGGGGGGTCGGAGAGACCCAGTACTTC
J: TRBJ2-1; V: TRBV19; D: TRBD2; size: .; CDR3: CASSIGLAGVNEQFF; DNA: TGTGCCAGTAGCATAGGACTAGCGGGGGTCAATGAGCAGTTCTTC
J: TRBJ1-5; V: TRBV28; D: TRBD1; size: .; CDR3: CASSPKRSGGPKHF; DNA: TGTGCCAGCAGTCCTAAACGCTCAGGGGGTCCAAAGCATTTT
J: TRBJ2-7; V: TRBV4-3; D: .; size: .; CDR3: CASSYGTAEQYF; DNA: TGCGCCAGCAGCTACGGGACGGCTGAGCAGTACTTC
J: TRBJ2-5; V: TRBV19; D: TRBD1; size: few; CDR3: CASWDRQNETQYF; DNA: TGTGCCAGTTGGGACAGGCAGAATGAGACCCAGTACTTC
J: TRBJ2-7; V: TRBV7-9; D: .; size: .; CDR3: CASSSAPYEQYF; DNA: TGTGCCAGCAGCTCTGCACCCTACGAGCAGTACTTC
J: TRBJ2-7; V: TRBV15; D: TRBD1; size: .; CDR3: CATSRPGTGYEQYF; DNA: TGTGCCACCAGCAGGCCCGGGACAGGGTACGAGCAGTACTTC
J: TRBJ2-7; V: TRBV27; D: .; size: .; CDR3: CASSFLTAPYEQYF; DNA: TGTGCCAGCAGTTTTCTGACAGCACCCTACGAGCAGTACTTC
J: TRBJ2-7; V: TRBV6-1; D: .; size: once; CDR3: CASRTKQVPGYEQYF; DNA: TGTGCCAGCAGGACAAAACAGGTTCCGGGCTACGAGCAGTACTTC
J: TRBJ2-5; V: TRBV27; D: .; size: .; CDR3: CASSYRAYQETQYF; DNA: TGTGCCAGCAGCTACAGGGCCTACCAAGAGACCCAGTACTTC
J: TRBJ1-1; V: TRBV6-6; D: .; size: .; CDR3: CASSYLPRSAEAFF; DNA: TGTGCCAGCAGTTACCTCCCCAGGAGCGCTGAAGCTTTCTTT
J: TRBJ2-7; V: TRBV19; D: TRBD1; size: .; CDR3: CASSIDRDSPYEQYF; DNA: TGTGCCAGTAGTATAGACCGGGACAGCCCCTACGAGCAGTACTTC
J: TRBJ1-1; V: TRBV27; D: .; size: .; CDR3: CASRAGNTEAFF; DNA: TGTGCCAGCCGGGCCGGGAACACTGAAGCTTTCTTT
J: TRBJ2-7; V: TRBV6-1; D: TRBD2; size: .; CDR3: CASSEPLAGGAYEQYF; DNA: TGTGCCAGCAGTGAACCCCTAGCGGGAGGGGCCTACGAGCAGTACTTC
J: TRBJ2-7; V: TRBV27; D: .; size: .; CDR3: CASSLYPDAEQYF; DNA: TGTGCCAGCAGTTTATACCCAGACGCCGAGCAGTACTTC
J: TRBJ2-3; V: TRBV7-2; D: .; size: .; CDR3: CASSLASDRLPPDTQYF; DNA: TGTGCCAGCAGCTTAGCCTCCGACAGGTTGCCCCCAGATACGCAGTATTTT
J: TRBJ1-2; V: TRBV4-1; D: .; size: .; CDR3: CASSQAGGAGYYGYTF; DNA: TGCGCCAGCAGCCAAGCTGGGGGAGCCGGCTACTATGGCTACACCTTC
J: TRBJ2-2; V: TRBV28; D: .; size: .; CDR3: CASADTTNTGELFF; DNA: TGTGCCAGCGCCGACACCACTAACACCGGGGAGCTGTTTTTT
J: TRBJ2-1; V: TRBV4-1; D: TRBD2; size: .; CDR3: CASSQKGGRSNNEQFF; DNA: TGCGCCAGCAGCCAGAAAGGCGGGAGGTCCAACAATGAGCAGTTCTTC